The 18 T cell receptor beta chains in this list originate from one sample, sequenced in a study of T cells in Graves' hyperthyroidism and ophthalmopathy. There were TCR beta CDR3 regions amplified from RNA transcripts. The HTBI primer set drove a first-round RT-PCR of the TCR CDR3. TCRdb re-called the multiplex PCR reads with MiXCR, one entry per CDR3 protein. The table shows hundreds of thousands of distinct CDR3 sequences, with roughly 40% occurring only once. The source material was blood. These receptors were taken from a man aged 18-30 years with Graves' hyperthyroidism.

The V call is TRBV29-1, the J call TRBJ1-4; D is ambiguous. CDR1 and CDR2 from the germline V gene are SQVTM and ANQGSEA. The CDR3 contains 14 residues. V was pared by 6 bases and J by 5 bases, with 16 bases between. The CDR3 reads CSVDTSGYNEKLFF. The CDR3, as DNA: TGCAGCGTAGACACTAGCGGCTACAATGAAAAACTGTTTTTT.

This clonotype has ten or more counts. The chain links TRBV7-3 to TRBJ1-5, with unresolved D. Trimming took 3 bases from V and 0 from J, leaving 6 bases between them. There are 14 residues in the CDR3. Per the germline V gene, CDR1 is SGHTA and CDR2 is FQGTGA. CDR3: CASSFVHSNQPQHF. The CDR3 nucleotides read TGTGCCAGCAGCTTCGTTCATAGCAATCAGCCCCAGCATTTT.

CDR3 DNA: TGTGCCAGCAGTGCCTATCCCAGGGGGGGGGCAACTAATGAAAAACTGTTTTTT. Translation gives CASSAYPRGGATNEKLFF. This sequence joins TRBV2 and TRBJ1-4; 7 bases agree with TRBD1. Germline V gene sequence: CDR1 SNHLY, CDR2 FYNNEI. Germline trimming cut 4 bases from V and 0 bases from J; bases unmatched to any gene: 11. The CDR3 has 18 residues.

V usage is TRBV6-5 and J usage is TRBJ1-2, with unresolved D. V lost 2 bases and J lost 6, with 10 bases in between. CDR3 size: 13 residues. Germline V CDR1 and CDR2: MNHEY, SVGAGI. The DNA of the CDR3 is TGTGCCAGCAGTTACGAGAGCGGGAATGGCTACACCTTC. Its protein is CASSYESGNGYTF.

Details on this clonotype: This may be a read error, as it is one base from a much larger clone. The V gene is TRBV7-9, the J gene TRBJ1-6; TRBD1 matches at 8 bases. The CDR3 contains 14 residues. Germline CDR1 SEHNR, CDR2 FQNEAQ (reference sequence). This CDR3 is CVSSRGQGWSPLHF. DNA of the CDR3: TGTGTCAGCAGCCGAGGACAGGGTTGGTCACCCCTCCACTTT.

This chain links TRBV5-4 with TRBJ2-7; 11 bases agree with TRBD1. CDR1 SGHNT and CDR2 YYREEE come from the germline V gene (reference sequence). This CDR3 contains 15 residues. The junction had 8 bases not matched to a gene; V was cut back by 4 bases and J by 5 bases. The CDR3 sequence: CASSTGQGAYDEQYF. The DNA of the CDR3 is TGTGCCAGCAGCACCGGACAGGGGGCATATGACGAGCAGTACTTC.

The chain couples TRBV18 to TRBJ1-2; D gene unclear. The CDR3 consists of 14 residues. V dropped 3 bases and J dropped 7 bases, with 15 bases sitting between them. CDR1 and CDR2 from the germline V gene are KGHSH and LQKENI. This chain's CDR3 is CASSPAAEVVGYTF. The CDR3 nucleotides are TGTGCCAGCTCACCTGCGGCTGAAGTTGTTGGCTACACCTTC.

V and J are TRBV29-1 and TRBJ1-1; a possible D gene is TRBD1 (6 bases). V was trimmed by 4 bases and J by 3 bases, leaving 15 bases between them. The CDR3 is made up of 14 amino acids. Germline V gene data show CDR1 as SQVTM and CDR2 as ANQGSEA. CDR3 region: CSVGLAGADTEAFF. The CDR3 DNA follows: TGCAGCGTTGGACTAGCGGGGGCGGACACTGAAGCTTTCTTT.

The J gene is TRBJ2-2, the V gene TRBV29-1; 9 bases fit TRBD1. CDR1 is SQVTM, CDR2 ANQGSEA, per germline. The ends lost 1 base at V and 6 bases at J; junction bases unmatched: 0. The CDR3 covers 13 residues. The CDR3 sequence is CSVEGDRAGELFF. The DNA of the CDR3 is TGCAGCGTTGAAGGGGACAGGGCCGGGGAGCTGTTTTTT.

This chain connects TRBV29-1 to TRBJ1-5; 12 bases align to TRBD1. The length of the CDR3 is 13 residues. Germline loops: CDR1 SQVTM, CDR2 ANQGSEA. With V trimmed by 6 bases and J by 5 bases, 2 bases remained unmatched. CDR3 region: CSVGTGGYQPQHF. As DNA, the CDR3 is TGCAGCGTGGGGACAGGGGGCTATCAGCCCCAGCATTTT.

This sequence joins TRBV19 and TRBJ2-7; D unresolved. Per the germline V gene, CDR1 is LNHDA and CDR2 is SQIVND (reference sequence). CDR3 length: 9 residues. The CDR3 loop reads CEGRPEQYF. The CDR3 coding sequence is TGTGAAGGCAGACCCGAGCAGTACTTC.

The chain is built from TRBV19 and TRBJ2-6; D is possibly TRBD1 or TRBD2 (5 bases each). Looked up from germline, CDR1 is LNHDA and CDR2 is SQIVND (reference sequence). The length of the CDR3 is 20 residues. Trimming shortened V by 3 bases and J by 0 bases, and 21 bases separated the two germline ends. CDR3 bases: TGTGCCAGTAGTATTCCGAGCGGTCAGGGAAAGTTCTCTGGGGCCAACGTCCTGACTTTC. This codes for CASSIPSGQGKFSGANVLTF.

The chain employs TRBV3-1 and TRBJ2-7, with TRBD1 matching over 7 bases. V was clipped by 0 bases and J by 5 bases; unmatched bases: 4. The CDR3 extends over 14 amino acids. Germline-derived CDR1 and CDR2 are LGHDT and YNNKEL (reference sequence). The DNA for the CDR3 is TGTGCCAGCAGCCAAGAATTAAGGGGGCACGAGCAGTACTTC. It codes for CASSQELRGHEQYF.

The chain combines TRBV29-1 with TRBJ1-1, with D uncertain. Germline V gives CDR1 SQVTM, CDR2 ANQGSEA. The V end was cut by 8 bases, the J end by 5 bases, with 9 bases between. The CDR3 totals 10 residues. The CDR3 DNA follows: TGCAGCCTGCAGCCTACTGAAGCTTTCTTT. Its protein is CSLQPTEAFF.

In the case of this clonotype: The conserved closing phenylalanine or tryptophan is absent in this CDR3, likely reflecting a read error. The chain links TRBV11-2 to TRBJ2-5; 8 bases align to TRBD1. The CDR3 runs 15 residues. The germline CDR1 and CDR2 sequences are SGHAT and FQNNGV. J lost 11 bases, V lost 3 bases, and 14 bases had no gene match. CDR3 coding DNA: TGTGCCAGCAGCTTCGACGCGGGGACAGGATGGGAGCAGTACCTC. Encoded protein: CASSFDAGTGWEQYL.

This clonotype was observed many times. This sequence joins TRBV10-3 and TRBJ2-7; weak D call: TRBD2 (7 bases). From germline, CDR1 is ENHRY and CDR2 SYGVKD. The CDR3 is made up of 15 amino acids. The V end was cut by 6 bases, the J end by 7 bases, with 22 bases between. CDR3 sequence (DNA): TGTGCCATCAGCGTCGTGACTAGCCGAGGGGGAGAGCAGTACTTC. Its translation: CAISVVTSRGGEQYF.

This clonotype was observed many times. The chain is built from TRBV7-9 and TRBJ1-4, with a tentative D call TRBD1 (6 bases). Germline V gene data show CDR1 as SEHNR and CDR2 as FQNEAQ (reference sequence). Trimming took off 0 bases at V and 1 base at J, with 6 bases between the two ends. CDR3 length: 15 residues. The chain's CDR3 is CASSLADRTNEKLFF. The CDR3 bases are TGTGCCAGCAGCTTAGCGGACAGAACTAATGAAAAACTGTTTTTT.

The chain is built from TRBV5-1 and TRBJ2-7; 8 bases are shared with TRBD2. Germline CDR1 reads SGHRS; CDR2 reads YFSETQ. CDR3 length: 15 amino acids. V trimming: 0 bases; J trimming: 4 bases; junction bases outside the gene matches: 6. DNA for the CDR3: TGCGCCAGCAGCTTGGAACTAGCGGCACGATACGAGCAGTACTTC. This codes for CASSLELAARYEQYF.